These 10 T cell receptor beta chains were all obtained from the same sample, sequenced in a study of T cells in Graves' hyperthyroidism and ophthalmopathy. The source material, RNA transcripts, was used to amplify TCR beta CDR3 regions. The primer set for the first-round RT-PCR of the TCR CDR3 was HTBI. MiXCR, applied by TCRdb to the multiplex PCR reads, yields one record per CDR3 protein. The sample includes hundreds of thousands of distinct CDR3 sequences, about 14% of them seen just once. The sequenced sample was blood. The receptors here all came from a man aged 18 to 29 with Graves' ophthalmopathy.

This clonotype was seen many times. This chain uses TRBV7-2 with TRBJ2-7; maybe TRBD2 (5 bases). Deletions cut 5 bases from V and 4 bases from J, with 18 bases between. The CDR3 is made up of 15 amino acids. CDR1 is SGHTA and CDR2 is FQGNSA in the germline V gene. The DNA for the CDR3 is TGTGCCAGCAGCGACCGGGCCCCCCCGGGATACGAGCAGTACTTC. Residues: CASSDRAPPGYEQYF.

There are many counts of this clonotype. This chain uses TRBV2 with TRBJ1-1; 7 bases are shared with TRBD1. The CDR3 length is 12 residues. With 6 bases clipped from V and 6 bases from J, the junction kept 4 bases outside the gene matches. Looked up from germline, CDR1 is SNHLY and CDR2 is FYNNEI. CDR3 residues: CASRGDRAEAFF. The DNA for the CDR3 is TGTGCCAGCAGGGGCGACAGGGCTGAAGCTTTCTTT.

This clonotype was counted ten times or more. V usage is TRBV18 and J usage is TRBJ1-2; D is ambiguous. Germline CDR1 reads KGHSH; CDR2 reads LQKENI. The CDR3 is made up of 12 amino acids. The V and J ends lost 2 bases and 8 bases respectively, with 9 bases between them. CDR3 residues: CASSPITGGYTF. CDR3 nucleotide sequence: TGTGCCAGCTCACCAATAACTGGCGGCTACACCTTC.

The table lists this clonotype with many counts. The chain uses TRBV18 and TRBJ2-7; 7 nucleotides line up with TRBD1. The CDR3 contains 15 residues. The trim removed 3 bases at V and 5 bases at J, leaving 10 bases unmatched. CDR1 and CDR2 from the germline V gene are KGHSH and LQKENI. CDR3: CASSPLTGQMDEQYF. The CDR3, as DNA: TGTGCCAGCTCACCGCTCACGGGACAGATGGACGAGCAGTACTTC. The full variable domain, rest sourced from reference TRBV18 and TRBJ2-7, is NAGVMQNPRHLVRRRGQEARLRCSPMKGHSHVYWYRQLPEEGLKFMVYLQKENIIDESGMPKERFSAEFPKEGPSILRIQQVVRGDSAAYFCASSPLTGQMDEQYFGPGTRLTVT.

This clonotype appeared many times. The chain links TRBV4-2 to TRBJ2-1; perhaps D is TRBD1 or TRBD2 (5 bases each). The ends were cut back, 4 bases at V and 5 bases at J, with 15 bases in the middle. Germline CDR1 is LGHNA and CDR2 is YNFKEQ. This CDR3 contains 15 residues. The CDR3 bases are TGTGCCAGCAGCCCGGGGCAGGGAGTAAACAATGAGCAGTTCTTC. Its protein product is CASSPGQGVNNEQFF.

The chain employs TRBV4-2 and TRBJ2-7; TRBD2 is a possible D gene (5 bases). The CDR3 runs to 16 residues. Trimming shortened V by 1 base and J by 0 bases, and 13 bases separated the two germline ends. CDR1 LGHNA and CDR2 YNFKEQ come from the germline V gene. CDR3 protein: CASSQVSTGFSYEQYF. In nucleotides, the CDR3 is TGTGCCAGCAGCCAAGTTTCCACGGGATTCTCCTACGAGCAGTACTTC.

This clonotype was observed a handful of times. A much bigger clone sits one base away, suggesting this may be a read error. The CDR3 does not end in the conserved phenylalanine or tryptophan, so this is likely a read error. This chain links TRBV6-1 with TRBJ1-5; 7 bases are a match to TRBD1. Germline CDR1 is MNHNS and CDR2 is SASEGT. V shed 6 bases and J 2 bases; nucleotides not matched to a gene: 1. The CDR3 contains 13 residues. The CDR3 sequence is CASRGQGNQPQHS. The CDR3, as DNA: TGTGCCAGCAGAGGACAGGGCAATCAGCCCCAGCATTCT.

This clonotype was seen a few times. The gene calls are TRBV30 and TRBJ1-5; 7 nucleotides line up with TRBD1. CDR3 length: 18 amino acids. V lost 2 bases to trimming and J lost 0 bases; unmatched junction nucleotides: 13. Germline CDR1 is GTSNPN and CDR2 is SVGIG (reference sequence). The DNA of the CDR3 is TGTGCCTGGAGTAATAACAGGGGTGGTGCGATTAGCAATCAGCCCCAGCATTTT. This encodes CAWSNNRGGAISNQPQHF.

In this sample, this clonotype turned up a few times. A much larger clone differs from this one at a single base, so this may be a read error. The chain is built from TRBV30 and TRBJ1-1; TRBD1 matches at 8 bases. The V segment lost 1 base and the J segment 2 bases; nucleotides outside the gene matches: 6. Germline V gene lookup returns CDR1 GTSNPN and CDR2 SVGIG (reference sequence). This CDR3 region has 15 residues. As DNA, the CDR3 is TGTGCCTGGAGTGCCCCGGACAGGGTTAACACTGAAGCTTTCTTT. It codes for CAWSAPDRVNTEAFF.

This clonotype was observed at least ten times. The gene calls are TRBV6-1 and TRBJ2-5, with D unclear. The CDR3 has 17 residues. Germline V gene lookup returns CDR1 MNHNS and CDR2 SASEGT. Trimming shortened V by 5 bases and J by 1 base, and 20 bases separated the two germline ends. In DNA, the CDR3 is TGTGCCAGCAGTCGCCGCCTTGTCTATGCCACCCAAGAGACCCAGTACTTC. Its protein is CASSRRLVYATQETQYF.